This T cell receptor (beta chain) was identified during a study of control samples from healthy donors and cancer patients. Method: immunoSEQ multiplex PCR; TCRdb's copy keeps in-frame clones and lacks some. The sample shows fewer than 200,000 clones, just over 95% of them seen only once. This TCR was sampled from a woman aged 30 to 39 in good health. Input material: blood.

DNA for the CDR3: TGTGCCAGCAGCCTCGACAGGGGGCGAACCGGGGAGCTGTTTTTT. Translated, it gives CASSLDRGRTGELFF. The rearrangement uses TRBV7-9 and TRBJ2-2; TRBD1 agrees at 10 bases. CDR3 size: 15 residues. Germline CDR1 and CDR2: SEHNR and FQNEAQ (reference sequence). With 5 bases clipped from V and 5 bases from J, the junction kept 5 bases outside the gene matches. Filled out from reference TRBV7-9 and TRBJ2-2, the complete variable domain reads DTGVSQNPRHKITKRGQNVTFRCDPISEHNRLYWYRQTLGQGPEFLTYFQNEAQLEKSRLLSDRFSAERPKGSFSTLEIQRTEQGDSAMYLCASSLDRGRTGELFFGEGSRLTVL.